This T cell receptor beta chain was identified during a study of TIL therapy for anti-PD-1-resistant metastatic lung cancer. The libraries were made with immunoSEQ v3. The data were produced by immunoSEQ multiplex PCR, yet TCRdb's version contains in-frame clones alone and is incomplete. The profile covers more than 20,000 clones, with approximately 77% appearing a single time and about 7.4% taken by the ten largest. In germline, CDR1 is SGHAT, CDR2 FQNNGV. Trimming took off 1 base at V and 8 bases at J, with 11 bases between the two ends. The CDR3 runs to 14 residues. Indicated time point: pre-treatment sample, taken before nivolumab and TIL therapy. Pleural nodules or supraclavicular lymph nodes made up most of the excised metastases sampled.

The origin of this receptor is a person aged 25 to 79 with non-small cell lung cancer. The chain recombines TRBV11-2 with TRBJ2-2; D is perhaps TRBD2 (5 bases). The sequencing here drew on tumor tissue, taken at baseline. The CDR3, as DNA: TGTGCCAGCAGCTTAGGTACCACGGGAGGGGAGCTGTTTTTT. It specifies CASSLGTTGGELFF.